The rows below give T cell receptor beta chains drawn from one sample of a study of T-cell memory formation after mild COVID-19. A single record per CDR3 protein comes from TCRdb applying MiXCR to the 5' RACE reads. The data hold about 290,000 distinct CDR3 sequences, with around a sixth observed a single time. Sequencing used PBMCs or a T cell subset sorted from them (not recorded which). These receptor sequences come from a man aged 18 to 29 who had mild COVID-19 (a few samples of this study predate the infection). Cell type and time point are not known. The CDR3 runs from the conserved cysteine through the conserved F or W. D genes are given only for firm matches. Not every row has a clone size; where given, it reads once, few, many or a size class.

D	V	size	J	CDR3	DNA
TRBD1	TRBV5-1	many	TRBJ2-6	CASSLEGAGANVLTF	TGCGCCAGCAGCTTGGAGGGGGCAGGGGCCAACGTCCTGACTTTC
-	TRBV18	-	TRBJ2-5	CASSPSPIGPYEETQYF	TGTGCCAGCTCACCAAGCCCTATCGGCCCCTACGAAGAGACCCAGTACTTC
TRBD1	TRBV19	-	TRBJ2-1	CASKLPGGSYNEQFF	TGTGCCAGCAAGCTCCCAGGGGGCTCCTACAATGAGCAGTTCTTC
-	TRBV7-2	many	TRBJ1-2	CASRPPGGYYGYTF	TGTGCCAGCAGACCCCCCGGGGGTTACTATGGCTACACCTTC
-	TRBV6-4	-	TRBJ2-2	CASSDQSNTGELFF	TGTGCCAGCAGTGACCAATCGAACACCGGGGAGCTGTTTTTT
-	TRBV11-2	-	TRBJ2-5	CASSLDSLGFQETQYF	TGTGCCAGCAGCTTAGACTCACTAGGGTTTCAAGAGACCCAGTACTTC
-	TRBV5-4	-	TRBJ2-3	CASSLREMTDTQYF	TGTGCCAGCAGCTTGAGGGAGATGACAGATACGCAGTATTTT
TRBD1	TRBV20-1	few	TRBJ2-7	CSARGTVYEQYF	TGCAGTGCTAGGGGGACAGTCTACGAGCAGTACTTC
-	TRBV7-2	many	TRBJ2-5	CASSLTGPGETQYF	TGTGCCAGCAGCTTAACGGGGCCGGGGGAGACCCAGTACTTC
TRBD2	TRBV7-8	few	TRBJ2-3	CASSLGGGGEGLADTQYF	TGTGCCAGCAGCTTAGGCGGTGGTGGGGAGGGCTTGGCGGATACGCAGTATTTT
-	TRBV5-1	-	TRBJ2-1	CASSPTRDRNEQFF	TGCGCCAGCAGCCCCACTCGCGATCGGAATGAGCAGTTCTTC
-	TRBV4-1	few	TRBJ2-5	CASSQDVATGLQETQYF	TGCGCCAGCAGCCAAGATGTAGCCACAGGACTCCAAGAGACCCAGTACTTC
TRBD2	TRBV7-2	-	TRBJ2-5	CASSPPSRGGGETQYF	TGTGCCAGCAGCCCCCCGTCCCGGGGGGGGGGAGAGACCCAGTACTTC
-	TRBV3-1	-	TRBJ1-5	CASSQDRWGSDQPQHF	TGTGCCAGCAGCCAAGATAGGTGGGGGTCGGATCAGCCCCAGCATTTT
TRBD1	TRBV5-1	-	TRBJ2-1	CASSWGQGYDEQFF	TGCGCCAGCAGCTGGGGACAGGGATACGATGAGCAGTTCTTC
-	TRBV7-2	many	TRBJ2-5	CASRRGALETQYF	TGTGCCAGCAGAAGGGGGGCGTTGGAGACCCAGTACTTC
-	TRBV12-3/TRBV12-4	-	TRBJ1-1	CATSRRVGGNTEAFF	TGTGCCACCAGTCGAAGAGTGGGAGGGAACACTGAAGCTTTCTTT
-	TRBV7-2	-	TRBJ2-2	CASSTHRVGASGELFF	TGTGCCAGCAGCACCCATCGGGTAGGGGCGTCCGGGGAGCTGTTTTTT
-	TRBV5-1	-	TRBJ2-3	CASARGFTDTQYF	TGCGCCAGCGCGAGGGGGTTTACAGATACGCAGTATTTT
-	TRBV7-2	-	TRBJ1-1	CASSLLRQGKTEAFF	TGTGCCAGCAGCTTACTGCGGCAGGGGAAAACTGAAGCTTTCTTT